This T cell receptor (beta chain) stems from a study of vaccination effects on CD4 cells after COVID-19. Study results and limitations: Only 1 of 255 vaccine-induced clones from healthy vaccinees cross-reacted with common cold coronaviruses.

Ahead of sequencing, the ViraFEST assay grew antigen-specific CD4+ T cells using viral peptide pools. Researchers isolated CD4+ T cells once approximately 10 days of culture had elapsed. The participants, recipients of two vaccine doses, got either BNT162b2 or mRNA-1273. A few million PBMC were seeded per well and grown in the presence of roughly 11 IU/ml IL-2 and 8.5 to 10 ug/ml peptides. On days 3 and 7, fresh IL-2 medium replaced half the medium. V was clipped by 5 bases and J by 3 bases; unmatched bases: 9. Per germline, CDR1 MNHEY and CDR2 SMNVEV (reference sequence). This CDR3 spans 16 amino acids. Using immunoSEQ multiplex PCR, the repertoire was profiled, and TCRdb retains in-frame clones only, with some absent. Among about 24,000 clones, 81% were seen once, and the ten largest hold about 6%. This clone has only a few counts. What it recognizes is unknown. Additional DNA sequences in this sample encode the identical CDR3.

The sample in question was CD4+ T cells from PBMCs cultured with SARS-CoV-2 spike peptides, obtained after COVID-19 vaccination. This chain connects TRBV27 to TRBJ1-5; 8 bases fit TRBD1. The TCR originated in a human donor who received a COVID-19 vaccine. Some clones in this sample may be carry-over from other donors' samples. Written as DNA, the CDR3 is TGTGCCAGCAGTCCCCTCGACAGGGGTGCCAATCAGCCCCAGCATTTT. Translated: CASSPLDRGANQPQHF.